The 28 T cell receptor beta chains in this list originate from one sample, sequenced in a study of blood T cell repertoires in COVID-19. Measured with immunoSEQ multiplex PCR; TCRdb has only the in-frame clones, and not every one. The sample has under 200,000 clones; about 83% are singletons. Sample: PBMCs or T cells enriched from blood (not recorded which). The receptors were sampled from a man in his forties or fifties with acute COVID-19.

The chain links TRBV3-1 (or the pseudogene TRBV3-2) to TRBJ2-3, with D perhaps TRBD2 (6 bases). Per germline, CDR1 LGHDT and CDR2 YNNKEL (reference sequence). This CDR3 is built from 15 residues. Trimming stripped 7 bases from V and 1 base from J, with 15 bases between. CDR3 nucleotides: TGTGCCAGCAATAACGGGAGAGGGGGCACAGATACGCAGTATTTT. Its translation is CASNNGRGGTDTQYF.

The rearrangement joins TRBV28 to TRBJ2-3; no firm D call. V was trimmed by 5 bases and J by 5 bases, leaving 8 bases between them. This CDR3 comprises 12 residues. The germline gives CDR1 MDHEN, CDR2 SYDVKM. CDR3 sequence: CASSPGLDTQYF. The DNA for the CDR3 is TGTGCCAGCAGTCCCGGGTTAGATACGCAGTATTTT.

The chain has TRBV6-5 and TRBJ1-2, with D hard to call. V was pared by 9 bases and J by 0 bases, with 17 bases between. The CDR3 has 15 residues. Germline CDR1 and CDR2: MNHEY and SVGAGI. Here the CDR3 DNA reads TGTGCCAGTAGACTTAAGGTGGAAGCTAACTATGGCTACACCTTC. It translates to CASRLKVEANYGYTF.

A few counts support this clone. The rearrangement uses TRBV4-1 and TRBJ2-7; 9 positions agree with TRBD2. Germline-derived CDR1 and CDR2 are MGHRA and YSYEKL. The V gene end was trimmed by 8 bases and the J gene end by 7 bases; junction bases not matched to a gene: 12. The CDR3 totals 14 residues. In DNA, the CDR3 is TGCGCCAGCGCCCTGCGGGAGGGCCAGCGAGAGCAGTACTTC. This codes for CASALREGQREQYF.

This clone was observed a handful of times. The chain combines TRBV10-3 with TRBJ2-1, with 8 bases identical to TRBD2. Germline CDR1 reads ENHRY; CDR2 reads SYGVKD. This CDR3 comprises 16 residues. V shed 6 bases, J shed 5 bases, and the junction held 12 bases outside the gene matches. The CDR3 DNA reads TGTGCCATCAGGGAGAGTAGCGGGATGGGAAACAATGAGCAGTTCTTC. Encoded protein: CAIRESSGMGNNEQFF.

V gene TRBV7-9 combines with J gene TRBJ1-4, with 7 nucleotides matching TRBD1. J gave up 5 bases and V 3 bases, and 9 bases lay outside the gene matches. CDR1 is SEHNR and CDR2 is FQNEAQ in the germline V gene (reference sequence). This CDR3 contains 16 residues. The CDR3 nucleotides read TGTGCCAGCAGCTTTGGGCTCCGGGACAGAAATGAAAAACTGTTTTTT. As protein: CASSFGLRDRNEKLFF.

The rearrangement joins TRBV30 to TRBJ2-1; tentatively, D is TRBD2 (5 bases). Germline CDR1 reads GTSNPN; CDR2 reads SVGIG (reference sequence). The CDR3 runs to 15 residues. Trimming shortened V by 4 bases and J by 2 bases, and 15 bases separated the two germline ends. The CDR3 is CAWTRTRETYNEQFF. The CDR3 DNA sequence: TGTGCCTGGACCCGAACCCGGGAAACCTACAATGAGCAGTTCTTC.

V is TRBV4-1 and J is TRBJ2-3, with a tentative D call TRBD2 (6 bases). Germline V gives CDR1 MGHRA, CDR2 YSYEKL. The CDR3 runs to 13 residues. With 8 bases removed from V and 6 bases from J, the gap between germline ends came to 15 bases. Here the CDR3 reads CASAGAGPDTQYF. The CDR3 DNA reads as TGCGCCAGCGCCGGGGCGGGGCCTGATACGCAGTATTTT.

The V gene is TRBV2, the J gene TRBJ2-7; 9 positions agree with TRBD1. V was clipped by 1 base and J by 0 bases; unmatched bases: 10. The CDR3 is made up of 18 amino acids. Germline loops: CDR1 SNHLY, CDR2 FYNNEI. The CDR3 here is CASSEVLLGQGNSYEQYF. The DNA of the CDR3 is TGTGCCAGCAGTGAAGTGCTATTGGGACAGGGCAACTCCTACGAGCAGTACTTC.

The J gene is TRBJ1-4, the V gene TRBV9, with 7 bases fitting TRBD1. Germline assignment: CDR1 SGDLS and CDR2 YYNGEE. Germline trimming cut 2 bases from V and 7 bases from J; bases unmatched to any gene: 5. This CDR3 comprises 14 residues. The CDR3 DNA follows: TGTGCCAGCAGCGTCGGAGGGGGCACTGAAAAACTGTTTTTT. As protein: CASSVGGGTEKLFF.

This chain uses TRBV2 with TRBJ1-5; tentative D call: TRBD1 (5 bases). The CDR3 runs 14 residues. Germline values: CDR1 SNHLY, CDR2 FYNNEI. V dropped 8 bases and J dropped 7 bases, with 18 bases sitting between them. CDR3 nucleotide sequence: TGTGCCAGCGATGGTGGCGGGGCAGGGCAGCCCCAGCATTTT. Translating it yields CASDGGGAGQPQHF.

V usage is TRBV19 and J usage is TRBJ2-7, with 11 positions matching TRBD2. V lost 5 bases to trimming and J lost 4 bases; unmatched junction nucleotides: 7. The CDR3 sequence is 15 residues long. The V gene's germline CDR1 is LNHDA and CDR2 SQIVND (reference sequence). CDR3 in amino acids: CASSWGLAELYEQYF. The CDR3 nucleotides read TGTGCCAGTAGTTGGGGACTAGCGGAGCTATACGAGCAGTACTTC.

In nucleotides, the CDR3 is TGTGCCAGTAGTGCTAGCAGGACCGGGGAGCTGTTTTTT. This sequence encodes CASSASRTGELFF. This chain uses TRBV19 with TRBJ2-2; a weak D match, TRBD2 (5 bases). The CDR3 is 13 residues long. From germline, CDR1 is LNHDA and CDR2 SQIVND (reference sequence). V was clipped by 5 bases and J by 5 bases, with 9 bases between them. Using reference TRBV19 and TRBJ2-2 for the parts outside the CDR3, the full variable domain is DGGITQSPKYLFRKEGQNVTLSCEQNLNHDAMYWYRQDPGQGLRLIYYSQIVNDFQKGDIAEGYSVSREKKESFPLTVTSAQKNPTAFYLCASSASRTGELFFGEGSRLTVL.

V and J are TRBV5-1 and TRBJ2-3; 9 nucleotides agree with TRBD2. Germline CDR1 SGHRS, CDR2 YFSETQ. CDR3 length: 17 amino acids. V lost 3 bases, J lost 0 bases, and 8 bases stayed unmatched. CDR3 nucleotide sequence: TGCGCCAGCAGCTACAGACTAGCGGAGGGAAGCACAGATACGCAGTATTTT. This sequence encodes CASSYRLAEGSTDTQYF.

This rearrangement joins TRBV19 to TRBJ1-5; 8 bases match TRBD1. The CDR3 totals 15 residues. CDR1 is LNHDA and CDR2 is SQIVND in the germline V gene (reference sequence). V dropped 6 bases and J dropped 6; count of bases not matched to a gene: 10. The CDR3 spells CASSRYQGASQPQHF. The CDR3 DNA follows: TGTGCCAGTAGCCGATATCAGGGGGCCTCTCAGCCCCAGCATTTT.

This chain uses TRBV10-2 with TRBJ1-1, with D perhaps matching TRBD1 (5 bases). The V and J ends lost 3 bases and 4 bases respectively, with 12 bases between them. The CDR3 is 14 amino acids. The germline CDR1 and CDR2 sequences are WSHSY and SAAADI. CDR3 DNA: TGCGCCAGCAGTGACGGGGGTTGGGGCACTGAAGCTTTCTTT. It translates to CASSDGGWGTEAFF.

The chain recombines TRBV3-1 (or the pseudogene TRBV3-2) with TRBJ1-1; tentative D call: TRBD1 (6 bases). V gave up 0 bases and J gave up 2 bases, with 7 bases separating them. CDR3 length: 14 residues. Germline-derived CDR1 and CDR2 are LGHDT and YNNKEL (reference sequence). In DNA form, the CDR3 reads TGTGCCAGCAGCCAAGAACAGGGAAACACTGAAGCTTTCTTT. Its protein product is CASSQEQGNTEAFF.

V usage is TRBV12-3 or TRBV12-4 and J usage is TRBJ2-7; D may be TRBD1 (6 bases). This CDR3 has 12 residues. V was cut by 6 bases and J by 2 bases, with 8 bases left in between. CDR3 sequence reads: CASSWTAYEQYF. In DNA form, the CDR3 reads TGTGCCAGCAGCTGGACAGCCTACGAGCAGTACTTC.

The J gene is TRBJ2-1, the V gene TRBV2, with 7 bases fitting TRBD1. Germline assignment: CDR1 SNHLY and CDR2 FYNNEI. Losses at the gene ends were 3 bases for V and 3 bases for J; bases not matched to a gene: 5. CDR3 length: 15 amino acids. As DNA, the CDR3 is TGTGCCAGCAGTGATTTGGACAGGTACTACAATGAGCAGTTCTTC. This codes for CASSDLDRYYNEQFF.

This rearrangement joins TRBV11-2 to TRBJ2-2; a possible D gene is TRBD2 (6 bases). This CDR3 has 18 residues. V dropped 4 bases and J dropped 5 bases, with 23 bases sitting between them. In germline, CDR1 is SGHAT, CDR2 FQNNGV. The CDR3 region has the DNA TGTGCCAGCAGCTCTTCACGGGACGGGAGAGGTCTTACCGGGGAGCTGTTTTTT. Translation gives CASSSSRDGRGLTGELFF.

The chain couples TRBV7-6 to TRBJ2-3, with 11 bases fitting TRBD2. CDR3 length equals 15 residues. Germline loops: CDR1 SGHVS, CDR2 FNYEAQ. Trimming removed 5 bases from V and 5 bases from J; junction bases left unmatched: 6. As DNA, the CDR3 is TGTGCCAGCAGCCCGACTAGCGGGAAGGTAGATACGCAGTATTTT. Its translation: CASSPTSGKVDTQYF.

The V and J genes are TRBV9 and TRBJ1-6; perhaps TRBD1 as D (6 bases). Germline V gene data show CDR1 as SGDLS and CDR2 as YYNGEE. The CDR3 sequence is 16 residues long. V was shortened by 3 bases and J by 5 bases, with 15 bases between the two germline ends. The CDR3 here is CASSGRVAGDNSPLHF. CDR3 DNA: TGTGCCAGCAGCGGTCGGGTGGCAGGGGATAATTCACCCCTCCACTTT.

The chain has TRBV7-8 and TRBJ1-2; tentative D call: TRBD1 (5 bases). V was shortened by 5 bases and J by 0 bases, with 7 bases between the two germline ends. The CDR3 contains 13 residues. From germline, CDR1 is SGHVS and CDR2 FQNEAQ. The CDR3 DNA reads TGTGCCAGCAGCGGACAACCTAACTATGGCTACACCTTC. Residues: CASSGQPNYGYTF.

This sequence joins TRBV9 and TRBJ2-5, with 11 nucleotides matching TRBD2. The CDR3 runs 15 residues. Germline CDR1 and CDR2: SGDLS and YYNGEE. The junction had 5 bases not matched to a gene; V was cut back by 3 bases and J by 4 bases. CDR3 in DNA: TGTGCCAGCAGCGCACTAGCGGGAGTTTCAGAGACCCAGTACTTC. Amino acids: CASSALAGVSETQYF. Supplemented by reference TRBV9 and TRBJ2-5, the full variable domain reads DSGVTQTPKHLITATGQRVTLRCSPRSGDLSVYWYQQSLDQGLQFLIQYYNGEERAKGNILERFSAQQFPDLHSELNLSSLELGDSALYFCASSALAGVSETQYFGPGTRLLVL.

The V call is TRBV5-1, the J call TRBJ2-3, with 9 positions matching TRBD1. This CDR3 is built from 15 residues. Germline values: CDR1 SGHRS, CDR2 YFSETQ. J gave up 5 bases and V 4 bases, and 8 bases lay outside the gene matches. CDR3 in amino acids: CASSDPGQGLDTQYF. The CDR3 nucleotides are TGCGCCAGCAGCGACCCGGGACAGGGATTAGATACGCAGTATTTT.

This chain's CDR3 is CASKGTGRTYGYTF. The CDR3 region has the DNA TGTGCCAGCAAGGGTACGGGGAGGACCTATGGCTACACCTTC. The rearrangement links TRBV6-5 to TRBJ1-2; the D is unclear. The CDR3 has 14 residues. Germline lookup yields CDR1 MNHEY and CDR2 SVGAGI. Trimming took 7 bases from V and 4 from J, leaving 16 bases between them.

The V and J genes are TRBV19 and TRBJ2-1, with D perhaps TRBD2 (6 bases). The CDR3 has 14 residues. Trimming shortened V by 8 bases and J by 6 bases, and 17 bases separated the two germline ends. The germline gives CDR1 LNHDA, CDR2 SQIVND (reference sequence). CDR3 DNA: TGTGCCAGTCGACGACTAGAGTTCGGCAATGAGCAGTTCTTC. Translation: CASRRLEFGNEQFF.

The chain recombines TRBV6-5 with TRBJ1-4, with a tentative D call TRBD1 (6 bases). Germline V gives CDR1 MNHEY, CDR2 SVGAGI. This CDR3 contains 14 residues. Between the trimmed V and J ends, which lost 6 bases and 3 bases, there was a span of 11 bases. Here the CDR3 DNA reads TGTGCCAGCAGCAACAGACAGGCTAATGAAAAACTGTTTTTT. Its protein is CASSNRQANEKLFF.